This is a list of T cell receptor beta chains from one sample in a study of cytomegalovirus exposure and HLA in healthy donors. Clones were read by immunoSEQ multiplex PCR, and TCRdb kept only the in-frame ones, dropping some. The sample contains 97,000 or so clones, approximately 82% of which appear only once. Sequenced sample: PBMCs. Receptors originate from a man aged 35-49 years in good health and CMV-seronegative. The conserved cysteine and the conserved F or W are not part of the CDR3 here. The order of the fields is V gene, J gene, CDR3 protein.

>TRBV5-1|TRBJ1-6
ASSLEAPSPLH
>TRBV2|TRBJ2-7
ASSLQNYEQY
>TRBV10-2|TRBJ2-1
ASSDPLRGSSNEQF
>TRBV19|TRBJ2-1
ASSLETSGGEQF
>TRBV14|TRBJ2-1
ASSQKGRKYNEQF
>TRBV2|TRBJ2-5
ASSGQGETQY
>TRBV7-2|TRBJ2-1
ASSIYGYNEQF
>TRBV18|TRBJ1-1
ASSPPSAGYRNTEAF
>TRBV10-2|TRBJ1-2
AASGDRGRWDYGYT
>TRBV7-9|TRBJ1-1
ASSFINTEAF
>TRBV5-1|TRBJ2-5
ASSQGLAGLQETQY
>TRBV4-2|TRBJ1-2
ASSQETGASPYGYT
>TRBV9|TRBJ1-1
ASSEGLRQSDAEAF
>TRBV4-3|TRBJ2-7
ASSQVHQKLAGGSYEQY
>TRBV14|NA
ASSQELEAGGPGEQY
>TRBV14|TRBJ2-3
ASSQAYTGRDREEDTQY
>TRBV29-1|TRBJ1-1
SVDSGAEAF
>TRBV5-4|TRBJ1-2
ASSGGTGVIYGYT
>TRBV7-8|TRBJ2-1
ASVLSTGSSYNEQF